This T cell receptor beta chain was recorded in a study of blood T cells in healthy people across ages. Overall study results and limits: It was held that diversity estimates obtained from one million T cells represented underestimates.

Through a sample-barcoded 5' primer and a J-beta primer mix, a second PCR was run for about 6 to 11 cycles. TCRdb itself ran the 5' RACE reads through MiXCR, one entry per CDR3 protein. This sample has approximately 580,000 distinct CDR3 sequences, with more than 20% found just once. As for this clonotype: The antigen is not known.

This CDR3 contains 16 residues. The germline V gene encodes CDR1 MGHRA and CDR2 YSYEKL. These records were also assigned to another study, of T cells of mothers and their children.

This receptor was taken from a boy younger than 18 in good health. Sequenced: blood. The chain links TRBV4-1 to TRBJ2-1, with D possibly TRBD2 on 6 matching bases. The closer fit of TRBJ2-5 to the DNA end suggests the J call may be wrong. This chain's CDR3 is CASSRTPRIGRMAQYF. CDR3 bases: TGCGCCAGCAGCCGGACTCCCCGGATAGGGAGGATGGCCCAGTACTTC.